This T cell receptor (beta chain) was observed in a study of cytomegalovirus exposure and HLA in healthy donors. The overall study: Earlier sequencing of 150 million to 200 million T cells yielded 100 million to 120 million unique TCR beta sequences.

Turning to this clone: Its antigen is unknown. Other DNA sequences in this specimen translate into the identical CDR3.

General study points: A later analysis appeared to link common viral pathogens to several of the most significant clusters.

The CDR3 has 13 residues. Germline V CDR1 and CDR2: SEHNR, FQNEAQ (reference sequence). V lost 3 bases and J lost 3, with 7 bases in between. The PCR ran on 60 Vbeta and 13 Jbeta primers. The table came from immunoSEQ multiplex PCR; TCRdb's copy has only in-frame clones and leaves some out. The table has over 150,000 clones, 55% to 80% seen once. The receptor was isolated from a woman younger than 35 in good health and CMV-seropositive. The chain carries TRBV7-9 and TRBJ2-3; possibly TRBD1 for D (6 bases). Sequencing was performed on PBMCs. The CDR3 coding sequence is TGTGCCAGCAGCTTGCAGGGGACAGATACGCAGTATTTT. It encodes CASSLQGTDTQYF.